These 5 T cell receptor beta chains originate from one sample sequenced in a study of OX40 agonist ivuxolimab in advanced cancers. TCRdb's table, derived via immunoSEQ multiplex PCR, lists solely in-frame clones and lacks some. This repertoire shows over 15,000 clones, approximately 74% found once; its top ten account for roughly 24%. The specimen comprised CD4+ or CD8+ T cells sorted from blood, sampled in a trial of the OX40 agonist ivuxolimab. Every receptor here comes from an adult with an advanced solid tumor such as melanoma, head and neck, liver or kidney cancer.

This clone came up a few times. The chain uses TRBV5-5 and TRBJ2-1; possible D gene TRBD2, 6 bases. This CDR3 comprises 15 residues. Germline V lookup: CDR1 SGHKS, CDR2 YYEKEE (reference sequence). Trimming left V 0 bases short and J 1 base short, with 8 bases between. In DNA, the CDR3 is TGTGCCAGCAGCTTGGGCGGGGCTTCCTACAATGAGCAGTTCTTC. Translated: CASSLGGASYNEQFF.

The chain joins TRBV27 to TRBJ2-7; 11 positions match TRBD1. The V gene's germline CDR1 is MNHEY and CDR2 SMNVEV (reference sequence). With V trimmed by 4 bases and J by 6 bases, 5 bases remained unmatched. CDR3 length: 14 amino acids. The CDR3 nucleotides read TGTGCCAGCAGTTCGGGACAGGGGGGACTCGAGCAGTACTTC. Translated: CASSSGQGGLEQYF.

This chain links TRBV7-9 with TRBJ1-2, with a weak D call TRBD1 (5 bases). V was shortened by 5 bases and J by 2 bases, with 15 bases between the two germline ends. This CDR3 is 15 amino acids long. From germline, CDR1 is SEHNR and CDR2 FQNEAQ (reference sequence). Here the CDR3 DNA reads TGTGCCAGCAGCCCACGCGAGGGGCCGAACTATGGCTACACCTTC. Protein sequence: CASSPREGPNYGYTF.

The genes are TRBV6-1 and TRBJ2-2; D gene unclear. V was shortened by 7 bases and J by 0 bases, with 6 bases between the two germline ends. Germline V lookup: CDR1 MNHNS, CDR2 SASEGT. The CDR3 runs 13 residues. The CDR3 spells CASTYANTGELFF. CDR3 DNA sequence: TGTGCCAGCACGTACGCGAACACCGGGGAGCTGTTTTTT.

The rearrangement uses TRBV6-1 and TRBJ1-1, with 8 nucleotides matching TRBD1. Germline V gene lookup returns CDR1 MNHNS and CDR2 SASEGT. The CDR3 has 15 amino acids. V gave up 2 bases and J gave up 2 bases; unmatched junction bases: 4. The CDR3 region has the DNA TGTGCCAGCAGTGAACGGACAGGGACCAACACTGAAGCTTTCTTT. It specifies CASSERTGTNTEAFF.